This T cell receptor (beta chain) was recovered during a study of T cell responses to AZD1222 COVID-19 vaccine. Sequencing was performed with immunoSEQ multiplex PCR; in TCRdb, only in-frame clones are kept and a portion is missing. The profile shows some 120,000 clones, 80% to 95% of them singletons. In regard to this clone: Its antigen remains unidentified.

CDR1 and CDR2 (germline): SQVTM, ANQGSEA. The CDR3 sequence is 14 residues long. V was clipped by 6 bases and J by 2 bases; unmatched bases: 10. General observations from the study: Only after the peak T cell response were repertoires sampled.

Sequencing was performed on peripheral blood, taken on day 0 of AZD1222 vaccination. The sequence was obtained from an adult in good health. The gene calls are TRBV29-1 and TRBJ2-7; TRBD2 aligns across 7 bases. Here the CDR3 DNA reads TGCAGCGTCCAACAGACTAGCCGAGCCTACGAGCAGTACTTC. This encodes CSVQQTSRAYEQYF.